The 18 T cell receptor beta chains below were found in one sample sequenced in a study of metastatic and nonmetastatic thyroid tumors. No patient had received any treatment before thyroid surgery. TCRdb redid the clone calls on the PCR reads using MiXCR. The sample lists tens of thousands of clones, under 25% seen once, with about 2.5% in the top ten. Sequences were obtained from blood. The receptors stem from a female donor with papillary thyroid cancer or a benign thyroid nodule (not recorded which). Some clones in this sample may be carry-over from other donors' samples.

For the CDR3, the DNA is TGCAGTGCGCACAGGGGGGGCTCGGGCAATCAGCCCCAGCATTTT. Translation: CSAHRGGSGNQPQHF. The rearrangement uses TRBV20-1 and TRBJ1-5, with 8 bases lining up with TRBD1. Losses at the gene ends were 6 bases for V and 2 bases for J; bases not matched to a gene: 9. The CDR3 covers 15 residues. Looked up from germline, CDR1 is DFQATT and CDR2 is SNEGSKA (reference sequence).

The sample holds many counts of this clone. This sequence joins TRBV19 and TRBJ1-5; D not resolved. CDR3 size: 13 residues. Germline CDR1 and CDR2: LNHDA and SQIVND (reference sequence). The germline V and J ends were trimmed by 1 base and 4 bases, with 5 bases remaining between them. The CDR3 sequence is CASSIGDNQPQHF. The DNA of the CDR3 is TGTGCCAGTAGTATAGGAGATAATCAGCCCCAGCATTTT.

This clone was recorded at least ten times. One base away lies a much larger clone, so this may be a sequencing read error. At the DNA level, this CDR3 is encoded by other sequences in the same sample as well. This chain links TRBV7-3 with TRBJ1-1; TRBD1 might be the D (6 bases). The germline V gene encodes CDR1 SGHTA and CDR2 FQGTGA. CDR3 size: 16 residues. The chain's CDR3 is CASSLNGRGSSTEAFF. As DNA, the CDR3 is TGTGCCAGCAGTTTAAACGGCAGGGGATCGAGCACTGAAGCTTTCTTT.

This clone was seen ten or more times. This may stem from a read error, because a much larger clone lies one nucleotide away. This chain uses TRBV14 with TRBJ2-7; no definite D call. The CDR3 consists of 14 residues. V shed 4 bases and J shed 7 bases, with 17 bases lying between them. Germline assignment: CDR1 SGHDN and CDR2 FVKESK. In DNA, the CDR3 is TGTGCCAGCAGCCCTCGGTCATCTCCCCGGGAGCAGTACTTC. Translation: CASSPRSSPREQYF.

This clone occurred many times. The chain uses TRBV4-1 and TRBJ1-5; the D is unclear. The germline V and J ends were trimmed by 6 bases and 0 bases, with 12 bases remaining between them. CDR3 size: 15 residues. Germline V CDR1 and CDR2: MGHRA, YSYEKL. CDR3 bases: TGCGCCAGCAGGTCAGTTACGTATAGCAATCAGCCCCAGCATTTT. Protein product: CASRSVTYSNQPQHF.

A word on this clone: With a much larger clone just one base away, this may be a read error. The same CDR3 is also encoded by other DNA sequences in this sample. The chain combines TRBV12-3 or TRBV12-4 with TRBJ1-4; D is perhaps TRBD1 (5 bases). The length of the CDR3 is 15 residues. The CDR3 loop is CASSSNGATNKKLFF. For the CDR3, the DNA is TGTGCCAGCAGTTCGAACGGGGCAACTAATAAAAAACTTTTTTTT.

This clone is medium-sized in the sample. Here the CDR3 reads CAWSLIPGNEQFF. CDR3 sequence (DNA): TGTGCCTGGAGCCTCATCCCGGGCAATGAGCAGTTCTTC. This chain links TRBV30 with TRBJ2-1; D not resolved. With 3 bases removed from V and 6 bases from J, the gap between germline ends came to 12 bases. The CDR3 consists of 13 residues. Germline V CDR1 and CDR2: GTSNPN, SVGIG (reference sequence).

At least ten counts were recorded for this clone. The chain employs TRBV6-4 and TRBJ2-1; no reliable D call. The CDR3 is made up of 13 amino acids. Between the trimmed V and J ends, which lost 5 bases and 7 bases, there was a span of 12 bases. From germline, CDR1 is MRHNA and CDR2 SNTAGT. CDR3 nucleotide sequence: TGTGCCAGCAGTCCCGACACTAAAAATGAGCAGTTCTTC. This sequence encodes CASSPDTKNEQFF.

This clone was seen a single time. This chain connects TRBV13 to TRBJ2-7; 7 bases align to TRBD2. J gave up 4 bases and V 7 bases, and 25 bases lay outside the gene matches. Germline V CDR1 and CDR2: PRHDT, FYEKMQ (reference sequence). The CDR3 is 19 amino acids. CDR3 sequence reads: CASTLRREGGAAPGYEQYF. CDR3 bases: TGTGCCAGCACATTACGCCGAGAGGGAGGGGCCGCCCCAGGATACGAGCAGTACTTC.

The chain joins TRBV5-1 to TRBJ1-2; D is unclear. Germline V CDR1 and CDR2: SGHRS, YFSETQ. There are 12 residues in the CDR3. V shed 3 bases and J shed 10 bases, with 13 bases lying between them. In DNA form, the CDR3 reads TGCGCCAGCAGCTCGGTACATGGCAACTACACCTTC. Its protein is CASSSVHGNYTF.

The chain carries TRBV20-1 and TRBJ2-3; 8 positions agree with TRBD2. Germline V CDR1 and CDR2: DFQATT, SNEGSKA (reference sequence). V shed 0 bases, J shed 1 base, and the junction held 12 bases outside the gene matches. There are 18 residues in the CDR3. The CDR3 is CSARDPIYRREGTDTQYF. The CDR3 DNA follows: TGCAGTGCTAGAGATCCGATTTACAGGCGGGAGGGCACAGATACGCAGTATTTT.

This clone was seen at least ten times. The chain couples TRBV11-2 to TRBJ2-2, with 8 bases matching TRBD1. Germline V lookup: CDR1 SGHAT, CDR2 FQNNGV. V lost 4 bases and J lost 5; bases outside the gene matches: 9. The CDR3 totals 16 residues. The CDR3, as DNA: TGTGCCAGCAGCTCTCGACAGGGGAGGTTTACCGGGGAGCTGTTTTTT. Its protein is CASSSRQGRFTGELFF.

This clone occurred a few times. The chain couples TRBV24-1 to TRBJ2-3, with 7 nucleotides matching TRBD1. V trimming: 7 bases; J trimming: 1 base; junction bases outside the gene matches: 4. The CDR3 has 14 residues. Germline CDR1 and CDR2: KGHDR and SFDVKD. CDR3 sequence reads: CATRDRERTDTQYF. Written as DNA, the CDR3 is TGTGCCACCAGAGACAGGGAACGCACAGATACGCAGTATTTT.

This clone rates as medium-sized. This chain connects TRBV20-1 to TRBJ2-1; 9 bases match TRBD2. CDR3 size: 14 residues. Germline CDR1 and CDR2: DFQATT and SNEGSKA (reference sequence). J was trimmed by 9 bases and V by 1 base; bases with no gene match: 7. In DNA form, the CDR3 reads TGCAGTGCTAGAGGGACTAGCGAATCTGGTGAGCAGTTCTTC. This sequence encodes CSARGTSESGEQFF.

This clone was seen a few times. The junction departs from germline at one end; a sequencing error may be responsible. The chain joins TRBV5-1 to TRBJ2-7; 7 bases are a match to TRBD2. This CDR3 region has 13 residues. Germline CDR1 SGHRS, CDR2 YFSETQ. The CDR3 nucleotides are TGTGACAGCAGGACACGGGGGGCCTACGAGCAGTACTTC. As protein: CDSRTRGAYEQYF.

In this sample, this clone turned up a few times. The DNA is omitted, as the CDR3 cannot be located on it reliably, and the CDR3 follows TCRdb's listing. The chain's CDR3 is CANSYSISVANVLTF. This rearrangement joins TRBV6-5 to TRBJ2-6. A total of 15 residues make up the CDR3, ends included. Germline CDR1 and CDR2: MNHEY and SVGAGI.

Of note for this clone: A much more abundant neighbour one base away suggests this may be a read error. The chain couples TRBV11-1 to TRBJ2-2, with D possibly being TRBD1 or TRBD2 (5 bases each). This CDR3 contains 16 residues. Trimming left V 3 bases short and J 3 bases short, with 14 bases between. Germline CDR1 SGHAT, CDR2 FQDESV (reference sequence). This chain's CDR3 is CASSFRDREDTGELFF. The DNA of the CDR3 is TGTGCCAGCAGCTTCCGGGACCGGGAAGACACCGGGGAGCTGTTTTTT.

The table lists this clone with a few counts. Its ends do not fully match the called genes, so a read error is possible. The chain couples TRBV30 to TRBJ2-7, with 8 nucleotides matching TRBD1. CDR1 and CDR2 from the germline V gene are GTSNPN and SVGIG (reference sequence). CDR3 length: 15 residues. CDR3 DNA sequence: TGTTCCTGGAGTTCCGTGACAGGGGATTTCTACGAGCAGTACTTC. It translates to CSWSSVTGDFYEQYF.